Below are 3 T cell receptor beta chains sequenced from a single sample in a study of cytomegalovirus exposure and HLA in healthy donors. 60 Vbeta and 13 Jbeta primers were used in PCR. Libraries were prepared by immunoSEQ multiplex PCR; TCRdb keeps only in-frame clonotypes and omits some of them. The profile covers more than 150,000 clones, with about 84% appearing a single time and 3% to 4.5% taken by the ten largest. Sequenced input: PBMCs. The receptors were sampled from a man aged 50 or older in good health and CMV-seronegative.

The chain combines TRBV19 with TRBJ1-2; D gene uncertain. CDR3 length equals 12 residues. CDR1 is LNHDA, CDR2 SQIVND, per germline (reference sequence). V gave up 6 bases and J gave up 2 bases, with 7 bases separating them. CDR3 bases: TGTGCCAGTAGGACGGAGAACTATGGCTACACCTTC. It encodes CASRTENYGYTF.

The DNA for the CDR3 is TGCGCCAGCAGCTTGGTGACAGGGACCAACACCGGGGAGCTGTTTTTT. Residues: CASSLVTGTNTGELFF. The chain is built from TRBV5-1 and TRBJ2-2, with 7 nucleotides matching TRBD1. Germline CDR1 reads SGHRS; CDR2 reads YFSETQ. V lost 0 bases, J lost 2 bases, and 4 bases stayed unmatched. This CDR3 is 16 amino acids long.

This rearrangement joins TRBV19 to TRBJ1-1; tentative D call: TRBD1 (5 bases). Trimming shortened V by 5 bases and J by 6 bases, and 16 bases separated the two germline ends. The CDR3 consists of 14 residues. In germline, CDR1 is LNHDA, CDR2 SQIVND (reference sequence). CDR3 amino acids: CASSGWALGPEAFF. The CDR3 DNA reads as TGTGCCAGTAGTGGTTGGGCCCTGGGGCCTGAAGCTTTCTTT.